Following are 10 T cell receptor beta chains from one sample sequenced in a study of patients and donors after allogeneic stem cell transplantation. One entry per CDR3 protein, called by TCRdb with MiXCR from the RT-PCR reads. The table has about 23,000 distinct CDR3 sequences, around 31% seen once; the top ten hold 40% to 55%. Sequencing input: blood, either unsorted or a sorted T cell fraction (not recorded which). The receptors derive from a human donor who was either an allogeneic HSCT recipient or a stem cell or donor lymphocyte infusion donor (not recorded which). It is not recorded whose cells these are; they may come from a transplant donor.

This clonotype was counted ten times or more. The gene calls are TRBV10-3 and TRBJ1-2; D remains unclear. Per germline, CDR1 ENHRY and CDR2 SYGVKD. The CDR3 covers 12 residues. V lost 0 bases and J 2 bases, leaving 1 base between the germline ends. The CDR3 sequence: CAISESNYGYTF. The CDR3 nucleotides are TGTGCCATCAGTGAGTCGAACTATGGCTACACCTTC.

This clonotype was observed a few times. V and J are TRBV20-1 and TRBJ1-4; D call uncertain. Trimming took 5 bases from V and 4 from J, leaving 11 bases between them. The CDR3 runs 13 residues. Per germline, CDR1 DFQATT and CDR2 SNEGSKA (reference sequence). Here the CDR3 reads CSAPRRINEKLFF. The CDR3 DNA reads TGCAGTGCTCCGCGGAGGATTAATGAAAAACTGTTTTTT.

V is TRBV6-5 and J is TRBJ1-4; D possibly corresponds to TRBD1 (6 bases). V shed 4 bases and J shed 0 bases, with 18 bases lying between them. The germline gives CDR1 MNHEY, CDR2 SVGAGI. The CDR3 sequence is 18 residues long. The CDR3 protein is CASSSRRPGVSTNEKLFF. DNA for the CDR3: TGTGCCAGCAGTTCACGAAGACCAGGGGTGTCAACTAATGAAAAACTGTTTTTT.

The rearrangement joins TRBV5-1 to TRBJ2-7, with 9 bases that match TRBD1. This CDR3 is built from 14 residues. J lost 7 bases, V lost 4 bases, and 9 bases had no gene match. The germline CDR1 and CDR2 sequences are SGHRS and YFSETQ. CDR3 in amino acids: CASSLPGQGREQYF. CDR3 sequence (DNA): TGCGCCAGCAGCCTCCCCGGACAGGGGAGGGAGCAGTACTTC.

For the CDR3, the DNA is TGTGCCAGCAGCCAGGGCCACGCAAAACTGTTTTTT. This codes for CASSQGHAKLFF. The chain combines TRBV3-1 with TRBJ1-4; D gene unclear. The CDR3 is made up of 12 amino acids. V was trimmed by 3 bases and J by 10 bases, leaving 9 bases between them. The germline CDR1 and CDR2 sequences are LGHDT and YNNKEL (reference sequence).

The chain links TRBV6-5 to TRBJ1-3, with no clear D. V was trimmed by 5 bases and J by 4 bases, leaving 9 bases between them. CDR3 length: 13 residues. Germline V gene lookup returns CDR1 MNHEY and CDR2 SVGAGI. The CDR3 loop reads CASSNRRGNTIYF. The CDR3 nucleotides read TGTGCCAGCAGTAATCGCCGAGGAAACACCATATATTTT.

V is TRBV27 and J is TRBJ1-1; D not resolved. Trimming cost V 1 base and J 1 base, with 4 bases left between them. The CDR3 is 13 amino acids. Germline V gene sequence: CDR1 MNHEY, CDR2 SMNVEV (reference sequence). The CDR3 DNA follows: TGTGCCAGCAGTTTATTGGCGAACACTGAAGCTTTCTTT. Translating it yields CASSLLANTEAFF.

This sequence joins TRBV6-5 and TRBJ2-5, with D possibly matching TRBD1 (6 bases). The CDR3 runs to 15 residues. Germline V lookup: CDR1 MNHEY, CDR2 SVGAGI. V shed 2 bases and J shed 5 bases, with 15 bases lying between them. The DNA of the CDR3 is TGTGCCAGCAGTTACGTTGGCAGGGGCCCGGAGACCCAGTACTTC. This codes for CASSYVGRGPETQYF.

V gene TRBV6-6 combines with J gene TRBJ1-5; D is undetermined. This CDR3 comprises 15 residues. V was trimmed by 4 bases and J by 5 bases, leaving 15 bases between them. From germline, CDR1 is MNHNY and CDR2 SVGAGI (reference sequence). The DNA of the CDR3 is TGTGCCAGCAGTTCCCTGGACGGTTTTGATCAGCCCCAGCATTTT. The encoded protein is CASSSLDGFDQPQHF.

The J gene is TRBJ2-3, the V gene TRBV5-1; weak D call: TRBD1 (5 bases). CDR1 and CDR2 (germline): SGHRS, YFSETQ. V was trimmed by 5 bases and J by 4 bases, leaving 20 bases between them. The CDR3 is made up of 16 amino acids. The CDR3 coding sequence is TGCGCCAGCAGTCTGAAGTGGGGCCATACCCCAGATACGCAGTATTTT. This encodes CASSLKWGHTPDTQYF.